This is a list of T cell receptor beta chains from one sample in a study of CD8+ T cells in alopecia areata. Assay used: immunoSEQ multiplex PCR; TCRdb lists only in-frame clones, some missing. Here the sample spans fewer than 200,000 clones, 50% to 70% being singletons. This specimen consisted of CD4+ T cells sorted from blood, obtained at week 0. These receptors were collected from a human donor with alopecia areata. Both conserved end residues are part of each CDR3. The order of the fields is CDR3 protein, CDR3 DNA, CDR3 length, clone size, V gene, D gene, J gene. A D gene is named only where the DNA matches it firmly. Not every row has a clone size; where given, it reads once, few, many or a size class.

CDR3 protein: CASSISVFGRSQPQHF
CDR3 DNA: TGTGCCAGTAGTATTTCAGTTTTTGGCAGAAGTCAGCCCCAGCATTTT
CDR3 length: 16
clone size: few
V gene: TRBV19
D gene: NA
J gene: TRBJ1-5

CDR3 protein: CASRNRQIGYEKLFF
CDR3 DNA: TGTGCCAGCAGAAACCGACAAATTGGATATGAAAAACTGTTTTTT
CDR3 length: 15
clone size: NA
V gene: TRBV27
D gene: NA
J gene: TRBJ1-4

CDR3 protein: CASSLGDTLTDTQYF
CDR3 DNA: TGCGCCAGCAGCTTGGGGGACACCCTCACAGATACGCAGTATTTT
CDR3 length: 15
clone size: NA
V gene: TRBV5-1
D gene: NA
J gene: TRBJ2-3

CDR3 protein: CASSWREAFF
CDR3 DNA: TGTGCCAGCAGTTGGAGGGAAGCTTTCTTT
CDR3 length: 10
clone size: many
V gene: TRBV6-6
D gene: NA
J gene: TRBJ1-1

CDR3 protein: CASSLATGTNYGYTF
CDR3 DNA: TGCGCCAGCAGCCTGGCGACGGGTACTAACTATGGCTACACCTTC
CDR3 length: 15
clone size: NA
V gene: TRBV5-1
D gene: NA
J gene: TRBJ1-2

CDR3 protein: CASSGWTQNTGELFF
CDR3 DNA: TGCGCCAGCAGTGGATGGACACAGAACACCGGGGAGCTGTTTTTT
CDR3 length: 15
clone size: once
V gene: TRBV5-1
D gene: NA
J gene: TRBJ2-2

CDR3 protein: CASSESRVGAPQHF
CDR3 DNA: TGTGCCAGCAGTGAATCTAGAGTAGGGGCGCCCCAGCATTTT
CDR3 length: 14
clone size: once
V gene: TRBV25-1
D gene: NA
J gene: TRBJ1-5

CDR3 protein: CASGRGEETQYF
CDR3 DNA: TGTGCCAGCGGCAGGGGCGAAGAGACCCAGTACTTC
CDR3 length: 12
clone size: NA
V gene: TRBV28
D gene: NA
J gene: TRBJ2-5

CDR3 protein: CAWTYRNYGYTF
CDR3 DNA: TGTGCCTGGACCTACAGAAACTATGGCTACACCTTC
CDR3 length: 12
clone size: few
V gene: TRBV30
D gene: NA
J gene: TRBJ1-2

CDR3 protein: CASSFTGNEQFF
CDR3 DNA: TGCGCCAGCAGCTTTACAGGGAATGAGCAGTTCTTC
CDR3 length: 12
clone size: NA
V gene: TRBV5-1
D gene: NA
J gene: TRBJ2-1

CDR3 protein: CAWNREHDQPQHF
CDR3 DNA: TGTGCCTGGAATAGAGAACACGACCAGCCCCAGCATTTT
CDR3 length: 13
clone size: NA
V gene: TRBV30
D gene: NA
J gene: TRBJ1-5

CDR3 protein: CSVPPGQTTNYGYTF
CDR3 DNA: TGCAGCGTGCCCCCGGGACAGACTACTAACTATGGCTACACCTTC
CDR3 length: 15
clone size: NA
V gene: TRBV29-1
D gene: TRBD1
J gene: TRBJ1-2

CDR3 protein: CACGTGNNQPQHF
CDR3 DNA: TGTGCCTGTGGGACAGGCAACAATCAGCCCCAGCATTTT
CDR3 length: 13
clone size: once
V gene: TRBV30
D gene: TRBD1
J gene: TRBJ1-5

CDR3 protein: CAWRALNTGELFF
CDR3 DNA: TGTGCCTGGAGAGCACTGAACACCGGGGAGCTGTTTTTT
CDR3 length: 13
clone size: NA
V gene: TRBV30
D gene: NA
J gene: TRBJ2-2

CDR3 protein: CASSLLYQETQYF
CDR3 DNA: TGTGCCAGCAGCTTGTTGTACCAAGAGACCCAGTACTTC
CDR3 length: 13
clone size: NA
V gene: TRBV6-6
D gene: NA
J gene: TRBJ2-5

CDR3 protein: CSAAGQLNTEAFF
CDR3 DNA: TGCAGCGCGGCAGGGCAGTTGAACACTGAAGCTTTCTTT
CDR3 length: 13
clone size: NA
V gene: TRBV29-1
D gene: NA
J gene: TRBJ1-1

CDR3 protein: CAWSDEPSSYEQYF
CDR3 DNA: TGTGCCTGGAGTGACGAGCCCAGCTCCTACGAGCAGTACTTC
CDR3 length: 14
clone size: NA
V gene: TRBV30
D gene: NA
J gene: TRBJ2-7

CDR3 protein: CASRRKNTGELFF
CDR3 DNA: TGTGCCAGCAGAAGAAAGAACACCGGGGAGCTGTTTTTT
CDR3 length: 13
clone size: few
V gene: TRBV5-6
D gene: NA
J gene: TRBJ2-2

CDR3 protein: CSVEGVGNYGYTF
CDR3 DNA: TGCAGCGTTGAAGGAGTCGGGAACTATGGCTACACCTTC
CDR3 length: 13
clone size: NA
V gene: TRBV29-1
D gene: NA
J gene: TRBJ1-2

CDR3 protein: CASRSGRGGTEAFF
CDR3 DNA: TGTGCCAGCCGATCAGGGAGAGGAGGCACTGAAGCTTTCTTT
CDR3 length: 14
clone size: NA
V gene: TRBV11-2
D gene: NA
J gene: TRBJ1-1

CDR3 protein: CASNHRDQGSGNTIYF
CDR3 DNA: TGTGCCAGTAATCACCGGGACCAAGGCTCTGGAAACACCATATATTTT
CDR3 length: 16
clone size: NA
V gene: TRBV19
D gene: NA
J gene: TRBJ1-3

CDR3 protein: CASRKQVGDNEQFF
CDR3 DNA: TGTGCCAGCAGAAAACAGGTCGGCGACAATGAGCAGTTCTTC
CDR3 length: 14
clone size: NA
V gene: TRBV11-2
D gene: NA
J gene: TRBJ2-1

CDR3 protein: CASSFKPRSTDTQYF
CDR3 DNA: TGTGCCAGCAGCTTCAAACCCAGGAGCACAGATACGCAGTATTTT
CDR3 length: 15
clone size: NA
V gene: TRBV4-2
D gene: NA
J gene: TRBJ2-3

CDR3 protein: CASSLRVTGELFF
CDR3 DNA: TGTGCCAGCAGCCTGCGGGTGACCGGGGAGCTGTTTTTT
CDR3 length: 13
clone size: NA
V gene: TRBV5-4
D gene: NA
J gene: TRBJ2-2

CDR3 protein: CSADRDSNYGYTF
CDR3 DNA: TGCAGCGCAGACCGGGACAGCAACTATGGCTACACCTTC
CDR3 length: 13
clone size: NA
V gene: TRBV29-1
D gene: TRBD1
J gene: TRBJ1-2

CDR3 protein: CASSRTSGGGKPYEQYF
CDR3 DNA: TGTGCCAGCAGCCGGACTAGCGGGGGGGGTAAGCCCTACGAGCAGTACTTC
CDR3 length: 17
clone size: NA
V gene: TRBV27
D gene: TRBD2
J gene: TRBJ2-7

CDR3 protein: CASRSNRRAKNIQYF
CDR3 DNA: TGTGCCAGTAGGTCAAATAGGAGAGCCAAAAACATTCAGTACTTC
CDR3 length: 15
clone size: NA
V gene: TRBV19
D gene: NA
J gene: TRBJ2-4

CDR3 protein: CASSIDRGLAYGYTF
CDR3 DNA: TGTGCCAGTAGTATAGATCGGGGTTTGGCCTATGGCTACACCTTC
CDR3 length: 15
clone size: NA
V gene: TRBV19
D gene: NA
J gene: TRBJ1-2

CDR3 protein: CATSRDEQYF
CDR3 DNA: TGTGCCACCAGCAGAGACGAGCAGTACTTC
CDR3 length: 10
clone size: NA
V gene: TRBV15
D gene: NA
J gene: TRBJ2-7

CDR3 protein: CASSPGVRDYEQYF
CDR3 DNA: TGTGCCAGCAGCCCAGGGGTTAGGGACTACGAGCAGTACTTC
CDR3 length: 14
clone size: NA
V gene: TRBV7-8
D gene: NA
J gene: TRBJ2-7

CDR3 protein: CASSLSTEGVGTEAFF
CDR3 DNA: TGTGCCAGCAGTTTATCCACCGAAGGGGTGGGCACTGAAGCTTTCTTT
CDR3 length: 16
clone size: NA
V gene: TRBV27
D gene: NA
J gene: TRBJ1-1

CDR3 protein: CASPPQDTSNEQYF
CDR3 DNA: TGTGCCAGCCCCCCTCAGGATACCTCCAACGAGCAGTACTTC
CDR3 length: 14
clone size: NA
V gene: TRBV9
D gene: NA
J gene: TRBJ2-7

CDR3 protein: CASSRDSYEQYF
CDR3 DNA: TGTGCCAGCAGTCGGGACAGTTACGAGCAGTACTTC
CDR3 length: 12
clone size: NA
V gene: TRBV2
D gene: TRBD1
J gene: TRBJ2-7

CDR3 protein: CASSLGGVGDNSPLHF
CDR3 DNA: TGTGCCAGCAGCTTAGGCGGAGTTGGGGATAATTCACCCCTCCACTTT
CDR3 length: 16
clone size: NA
V gene: TRBV7-9
D gene: NA
J gene: TRBJ1-6

CDR3 protein: CASSRDSNNQPQHF
CDR3 DNA: TGTGCCAGCTCACGTGACAGTAATAATCAGCCCCAGCATTTT
CDR3 length: 14
clone size: NA
V gene: TRBV18
D gene: NA
J gene: TRBJ1-5

CDR3 protein: CAWSGLHQSPLHF
CDR3 DNA: TGTGCCTGGAGTGGATTACATCAATCACCCCTCCACTTT
CDR3 length: 13
clone size: NA
V gene: TRBV30
D gene: NA
J gene: TRBJ1-6

CDR3 protein: CASSQGHANTEAFF
CDR3 DNA: TGTGCCAGCAGCCAGGGACATGCGAACACTGAAGCTTTCTTT
CDR3 length: 14
clone size: NA
V gene: TRBV7-6
D gene: NA
J gene: TRBJ1-1

CDR3 protein: CASSISHLRGYEQYF
CDR3 DNA: TGTGCCAGTAGTATTTCCCACCTCCGGGGTTACGAGCAGTACTTC
CDR3 length: 15
clone size: few
V gene: TRBV19
D gene: NA
J gene: TRBJ2-7

CDR3 protein: CASSRTGTGWNYGYTF
CDR3 DNA: TGTGCCAGCAGTCGGACCGGGACAGGGTGGAACTATGGCTACACCTTC
CDR3 length: 16
clone size: NA
V gene: TRBV7-2
D gene: TRBD1
J gene: TRBJ1-2

CDR3 protein: CASSFRGRGGYTF
CDR3 DNA: TGTGCCAGCAGTTTCCGGGGGAGGGGTGGCTACACCTTC
CDR3 length: 13
clone size: once
V gene: TRBV27
D gene: NA
J gene: TRBJ1-2

CDR3 protein: CSVSSGSTDTQYF
CDR3 DNA: TGCAGCGTCTCCAGCGGATCCACAGATACGCAGTATTTT
CDR3 length: 13
clone size: NA
V gene: TRBV29-1
D gene: NA
J gene: TRBJ2-3

CDR3 protein: CAWNIAGGYTDTQYF
CDR3 DNA: TGTGCCTGGAACATAGCGGGGGGGTACACAGATACGCAGTATTTT
CDR3 length: 15
clone size: NA
V gene: TRBV30
D gene: TRBD2
J gene: TRBJ2-3

CDR3 protein: CAIAGQGDSPLHF
CDR3 DNA: TGTGCCATCGCCGGACAGGGTGATTCACCCCTCCACTTT
CDR3 length: 13
clone size: once
V gene: TRBV10-3
D gene: TRBD1
J gene: TRBJ1-6

CDR3 protein: CASSLLASTYRTDTQYF
CDR3 DNA: TGTGCCAGCAGCTTACTGGCTAGCACCTACCGCACAGATACGCAGTATTTT
CDR3 length: 17
clone size: few
V gene: TRBV7-9
D gene: NA
J gene: TRBJ2-3

CDR3 protein: CSAGGSQETQYF
CDR3 DNA: TGCAGCGCCGGGGGGTCCCAAGAGACCCAGTACTTC
CDR3 length: 12
clone size: NA
V gene: TRBV29-1
D gene: TRBD2
J gene: TRBJ2-5

CDR3 protein: CAWTLRGVGELFF
CDR3 DNA: TGTGCCTGGACCTTGAGGGGAGTCGGGGAGCTGTTTTTT
CDR3 length: 13
clone size: NA
V gene: TRBV30
D gene: NA
J gene: TRBJ2-2

CDR3 protein: CASSFVQGNGYTF
CDR3 DNA: TGTGCCAGCAGCTTCGTACAGGGAAATGGCTACACCTTC
CDR3 length: 13
clone size: NA
V gene: TRBV7-8
D gene: NA
J gene: TRBJ1-2

CDR3 protein: CASSQDAGQETQYF
CDR3 DNA: TGTGCCAGCAGCCAAGACGCAGGCCAAGAGACCCAGTACTTC
CDR3 length: 14
clone size: NA
V gene: TRBV4-2
D gene: NA
J gene: TRBJ2-5

CDR3 protein: CSVGEGYEQYF
CDR3 DNA: TGCAGCGTTGGAGAGGGGTACGAGCAGTACTTC
CDR3 length: 11
clone size: NA
V gene: TRBV29-1
D gene: NA
J gene: TRBJ2-7

CDR3 protein: CASRILAGGHETQYF
CDR3 DNA: TGTGCCAGCAGGATACTAGCGGGGGGGCACGAGACCCAGTACTTC
CDR3 length: 15
clone size: NA
V gene: TRBV6-6
D gene: TRBD2
J gene: TRBJ2-5

CDR3 protein: CATTLQANTEAFF
CDR3 DNA: TGTGCCACCACATTACAGGCGAACACTGAAGCTTTCTTT
CDR3 length: 13
clone size: NA
V gene: TRBV6-1
D gene: NA
J gene: TRBJ1-1

CDR3 protein: CASSFAGALGETQYF
CDR3 DNA: TGTGCCAGCAGTTTTGCGGGGGCTCTCGGGGAGACCCAGTACTTC
CDR3 length: 15
clone size: many
V gene: TRBV27
D gene: NA
J gene: TRBJ2-5

CDR3 protein: CASGLVRTSGTTGELFF
CDR3 DNA: TGTGCTAGTGGTTTGGTACGGACTAGCGGGACCACCGGGGAGCTGTTTTTT
CDR3 length: 17
clone size: NA
V gene: TRBV12-5
D gene: TRBD2
J gene: TRBJ2-2

CDR3 protein: CASSLQGGYGYTF
CDR3 DNA: TGTGCCAGCAGTTTACAGGGAGGCTATGGCTACACCTTC
CDR3 length: 13
clone size: NA
V gene: TRBV6-5
D gene: NA
J gene: TRBJ1-2